This T cell receptor (beta chain) was identified during a study of vaccination effects on CD4 cells after COVID-19. Study details: Samples gathered post-vaccine arrived a median of 72 days past the second dose.

The study's findings and limits: Nearly all vaccine-induced clones in healthy recipients recognized only SARS-CoV-2.

This CDR3 is 13 amino acids long. V lost 5 bases to trimming and J lost 4 bases, with 9 bases between them. Germline V gene sequence: CDR1 LGHDT, CDR2 YNNKEL (reference sequence). Remarks on this clone: The antigen remains unidentified.

The ViraFEST assay expanded antigen-specific CD4+ T cells with viral peptide pools before sequencing. The culture ran for 10 days, and then CD4+ T cells were isolated. Each participant received a vaccine that was either BNT162b2 or mRNA-1273, given as two doses. Nucleocapsid antibody tests were negative, and the vaccine recipients had no prior SARS-CoV-2 infection. Supplemented with roughly 10 IU/ml IL-2 and 10 ug/ml peptides, a few million PBMC per well were kept in culture. TCRdb keeps only in-frame clones here, not all; method: immunoSEQ multiplex PCR. The sample records about 72,000 clones, about 80% being singletons.

The specimen was CD4+ T cells from PBMCs cultured with HCoV-229E spike peptides, collected after COVID-19 vaccination. The receptor was isolated from a human donor who received a COVID-19 vaccine. The chain uses TRBV3-1 (or the pseudogene TRBV3-2) and TRBJ1-3, with unresolved D. CDR3 residues: CASSMGAGNTIYF. The CDR3 DNA reads as TGTGCCAGCAGCATGGGAGCAGGAAACACCATATATTTT.